These T cell receptor beta chains were read from a single sample in a study of T cell changes during pregnancy in multiple sclerosis. Generated by immunoSEQ multiplex PCR, the TCRdb table keeps only in-frame clones and is missing some. Here the sample spans approximately 53,000 clones, more than 90% being singletons. The sequencing here drew on CD4+ T cells from peripheral blood mononuclear cells, taken before pregnancy. The source is a female donor with multiple sclerosis, enrolled in a pregnancy study. Both conserved end residues are part of each CDR3. A D gene is named only where the DNA matches it firmly. Part of the rows lack a size; the others show once, few, many or a class for expanded clones.

>NA|TRBV6-1|TRBJ2-7|TRBD1
CASSRDRGYEQYF
TGTGCCAGCAGTCGGGACAGGGGTTATGAGCAGTACTTC
>few|TRBV28|TRBJ2-1|TRBD2
CASSLTTSGTHNEQFF
TGTGCCAGCAGTCTTACGACTAGCGGGACCCACAATGAGCAGTTCTTC
>NA|TRBV28|TRBJ2-7|TRBD2
CASGRLAGRVYEQYF
TGTGCCAGCGGCCGACTAGCGGGGAGGGTCTACGAGCAGTACTTC
>NA|TRBV5-4|TRBJ1-1|NA
CASSRPGGTEAFF
TGTGCCAGCAGCCGCCCGGGGGGCACTGAAGCTTTCTTT
>NA|TRBV28|TRBJ1-5|NA
CASSLGQAYQPQHF
TGTGCCAGCAGTTTAGGCCAGGCATATCAGCCCCAGCATTTT
>NA|TRBV11-2|TRBJ2-2|TRBD2
CASSLGLAGDTGELFF
TGTGCCAGCAGCTTAGGACTAGCGGGAGACACCGGGGAGCTGTTTTTT
>once|TRBV7-9|TRBJ2-5|NA
CASSPHPSGRVAQYF
TGTGCCAGCAGCCCCCACCCATCGGGAAGAGTGGCCCAGTACTTC
>NA|TRBV4-2|TRBJ1-6|NA
CASSQDTVNSPLHF
TGTGCCAGCAGCCAAGATACGGTTAATTCACCCCTCCACTTT
>NA|TRBV4-1|TRBJ1-5|TRBD1
CASSHRQGSNQPQHF
TGCGCCAGCAGCCACCGACAGGGGAGCAATCAGCCCCAGCATTTT
>NA|TRBV9|TRBJ1-1|NA
CASSNYNTEAFF
TGTGCCAGCAGCAACTACAACACTGAAGCTTTCTTT
>NA|TRBV5-5|TRBJ2-3|NA
CASSPRGATSTDTQYF
TGTGCCAGCAGCCCTCGCGGGGCCACTAGCACAGATACGCAGTATTTT
>NA|TRBV4-2|TRBJ2-7|TRBD2
CASSQEFSGRGSYEQYF
TGTGCCAGCAGCCAAGAATTTAGCGGGAGGGGGTCCTACGAGCAGTACTTC
>NA|TRBV7-6|TRBJ2-3|TRBD2
CASSLLAGSTDTQYF
TGTGCCAGCAGCTTACTAGCGGGGAGCACAGATACGCAGTATTTT
>once|TRBV10-1|TRBJ2-1|TRBD2
CASSEPGLAGSYTRFF
TGCGCCAGCAGTGAACCGGGACTAGCGGGCTCCTATACCAGGTTCTTC
>NA|TRBV6-5|TRBJ2-2|NA
CASSGTGSTGELFF
TGTGCCAGCAGTGGCACAGGGTCCACCGGGGAGCTGTTTTTT
>NA|TRBV19|TRBJ1-5|TRBD1
CASSTGGFNQPQHF
TGTGCCAGTTCCACAGGGGGCTTCAATCAGCCCCAGCATTTT
>NA|TRBV9|TRBJ2-5|TRBD1
CASSVGGTDQETQYF
TGTGCCAGCAGCGTAGGAGGGACAGACCAAGAGACCCAGTACTTC
>NA|TRBV5-1|TRBJ2-5|NA
CASSLVGAGETQYF
TGCGCCAGCAGCTTGGTGGGGGCTGGAGAGACCCAGTACTTC
>NA|TRBV19|TRBJ2-7|NA
CASSRSVFARVREQYF
TGTGCCAGTAGTCGAAGTGTTTTTGCTCGTGTCAGGGAGCAGTACTTC
>NA|TRBV9|TRBJ2-1|TRBD2
CASSVGPLAGYNEQFF
TGTGCCAGCAGCGTAGGGCCACTAGCGGGATACAATGAGCAGTTCTTC
>NA|TRBV5-4|TRBJ2-7|TRBD1
CASSSVAGGWFEQYF
TGTGCCAGCAGCTCCGTGGCAGGGGGCTGGTTCGAGCAGTACTTC
>NA|TRBV10-3|TRBJ2-3|TRBD2
CAISEMGGSGADTQYF
TGTGCCATCAGTGAGATGGGGGGGTCGGGCGCAGATACGCAGTATTTT
>NA|TRBV5-6|TRBJ2-4|NA
CASSLVGGAKNIQYF
TGTGCCAGCAGCTTGGTTGGAGGAGCCAAAAACATTCAGTACTTC
>medium-sized|TRBV2|TRBJ1-2|NA
CASSVRGGLGYTF
TGTGCCAGCAGTGTGCGGGGAGGGCTTGGCTACACCTTC
>NA|TRBV19|TRBJ2-2|TRBD2
CASSIGILSGRATGELFF
TGTGCCAGTAGTATTGGCATTTTGAGCGGGAGGGCGACCGGGGAGCTGTTTTTT
>NA|TRBV19|TRBJ1-5|NA
CASTVGSNQPQHF
TGTGCCAGTACGGTCGGTAGCAATCAGCCCCAGCATTTT
>NA|TRBV6-5|TRBJ2-7|NA
CASSYMSGSYYEQYF
TGTGCCAGCAGTTACATGTCAGGGTCATACTACGAGCAGTACTTC
>NA|TRBV30|TRBJ2-5|TRBD2
CAWSVMAGVVETQYF
TGTGCCTGGAGTGTTATGGCGGGAGTGGTTGAGACCCAGTACTTC
>NA|TRBV7-2|TRBJ2-7|TRBD2
CASSLRLSGRVYEQYF
TGTGCCAGCAGCTTGAGGCTTAGCGGGAGGGTTTACGAGCAGTACTTC
>once|TRBV4-2|TRBJ1-1|TRBD1
CASSPEGARNTEAFF
TGTGCCAGCAGCCCGGAGGGGGCTCGAAACACTGAAGCTTTCTTT
>NA|TRBV5-6|TRBJ2-3|NA
CASSLFAGTDTQYF
TGTGCCAGCAGCTTGTTCGCGGGCACAGATACGCAGTATTTT
>NA|TRBV28|TRBJ1-1|TRBD1
CASRPGGSWNTEAFF
TGTGCCAGCAGGCCAGGGGGTAGTTGGAACACTGAAGCTTTCTTT
>NA|TRBV27|TRBJ2-2|TRBD2
CASSFKLAGVTDGELFF
TGTGCCAGCAGTTTTAAGTTAGCGGGAGTTACAGACGGGGAGCTGTTTTTT
>NA|TRBV5-1|TRBJ2-5|TRBD2
CASSLLAGREETQYF
TGCGCCAGCAGCTTACTAGCGGGACGCGAAGAGACCCAGTACTTC
>NA|TRBV7-9|TRBJ2-5|TRBD1
CASSHATDRGMETQYF
TGTGCCAGCAGCCACGCGACGGACAGGGGAATGGAGACCCAGTACTTC
>NA|TRBV28|TRBJ2-1|NA
CASSFPRGSSYNEQFF
TGTGCCAGCAGTTTCCCACGAGGGAGCTCCTACAATGAGCAGTTCTTC
>NA|TRBV7-7|TRBJ2-7|TRBD2
CASSPPPSGSVSYEQYF
TGTGCCAGCAGTCCACCCCCAAGCGGGAGTGTATCCTACGAGCAGTACTTC
>NA|TRBV19|TRBJ2-1|TRBD2
CASSTLWASGKIGEQFF
TGTGCCAGTAGTACACTGTGGGCTAGCGGGAAAATCGGAGAGCAGTTCTTC
>NA|TRBV5-1|TRBJ2-3|NA
CASSLDGTSTDTQYF
TGCGCCAGCAGCTTGGACGGTACTAGCACAGATACGCAGTATTTT
>NA|TRBV4-2|TRBJ2-1|NA
CASSQASEQFF
TGTGCCAGCAGCCAAGCCTCTGAGCAGTTCTTC